The 28 T cell receptor beta chains in this list originate from one sample, sequenced in a study of cytomegalovirus exposure and HLA in healthy donors. Primers included in the PCR were 60 Vbeta and 13 Jbeta primers. Clones were sequenced by immunoSEQ multiplex PCR, and TCRdb holds only the in-frame ones, with some missing. The sample table sets out roughly 45,000 clones. The specimen sequenced was PBMCs. Every receptor here comes from a woman under 40 in good health and CMV-seronegative.

The rearrangement links TRBV28 to TRBJ1-5, with 8 bases fitting TRBD1. The CDR3 spans 16 residues. J was trimmed by 7 bases and V by 2 bases; bases with no gene match: 10. CDR1 is MDHEN, CDR2 SYDVKM, per germline. The CDR3 reads CASSLRPGGAWQPQHF. The CDR3 bases are TGTGCCAGCAGTTTACGGCCAGGGGGCGCCTGGCAGCCCCAGCATTTT.

The chain joins TRBV5-6 to TRBJ1-2; 10 bases agree with TRBD1. Germline V gene sequence: CDR1 SGHDT, CDR2 YYEEEE. After removal of 6 bases from V and 2 bases from J, the junction contained 10 bases not matched to a gene. The CDR3 sequence is 16 residues long. CDR3 in amino acids: CASTPRRDRGNYGYTF. CDR3 sequence (DNA): TGTGCCAGCACCCCGAGGCGGGACAGGGGAAACTATGGCTACACCTTC. The full variable domain, with the rest looked up from reference TRBV5-6 and TRBJ1-2, is DAGVTQSPTHLIKTRGQQVTLRCSPKSGHDTVSWYQQALGQGPQFIFQYYEEEERQRGNFPDRFSGHQFPNYSSELNVNALLLGDSALYLCASTPRRDRGNYGYTFGSGTRLTVV.

The chain joins TRBV7-9 to TRBJ2-5, with TRBD2 matching over 7 bases. Per the germline V gene, CDR1 is SEHNR and CDR2 is FQNEAQ (reference sequence). The V and J ends lost 5 bases and 3 bases, in that order; junction bases with no gene match: 12. CDR3 length: 16 amino acids. CDR3 sequence reads: CASSLISASGKETQYF. In DNA form, the CDR3 reads TGTGCCAGCAGCCTCATCTCGGCTAGCGGCAAAGAGACCCAGTACTTC.

The chain couples TRBV4-3 to TRBJ2-5; tentative D call: TRBD2 (5 bases). Per germline, CDR1 LGHNA and CDR2 YSLEER. The CDR3 spans 15 residues. V dropped 0 bases and J dropped 7 bases, with 15 bases sitting between them. For the CDR3, the DNA is TGCGCCAGCAGCCAAGATGGGCTAGCTAGATCGACCCAGTACTTC. Protein sequence: CASSQDGLARSTQYF.

The V call is TRBV6-5, the J call TRBJ1-5; maybe TRBD1 (6 bases). Germline V CDR1 and CDR2: MNHEY, SVGAGI. The CDR3 is 11 residues long. Trimming pared 5 bases from V and 11 bases from J, leaving 10 bases between. CDR3 bases: TGTGCCAGCAGTCAAGGACAGTCCCAGCATTTT. Amino acid sequence: CASSQGQSQHF.

In DNA form, the CDR3 reads TGTGCCAGCAGTCGGGACAGGGGGCTCGGGGAGCTGTTTTTT. As protein: CASSRDRGLGELFF. The V gene is TRBV6-5, the J gene TRBJ2-2, with TRBD1 identical over 12 bases. Germline CDR1 reads MNHEY; CDR2 reads SVGAGI. After removal of 5 bases from V and 7 bases from J, the junction contained 2 bases not matched to a gene. The CDR3 totals 14 residues.

The rearrangement joins TRBV5-1 to TRBJ1-4; the D gene is possibly TRBD1 (5 bases). From germline, CDR1 is SGHRS and CDR2 YFSETQ. The V gene lost 3 bases and the J gene lost 0 bases, with 9 bases spanning the gap. CDR3 size: 15 residues. The CDR3 region is CASSSTGATNEKLFF. Written as DNA, the CDR3 is TGCGCCAGCAGCTCTACAGGCGCAACTAATGAAAAACTGTTTTTT.

The chain carries TRBV7-7 and TRBJ2-5; no clear D gene. The CDR3 is 13 residues long. Trimming pared 1 base from V and 4 bases from J, leaving 7 bases between. Germline V gives CDR1 SSHAT, CDR2 FNYEAQ (reference sequence). Here the CDR3 DNA reads TGTGCCAGCAGCTTAGGCCTAGGAGAGACCCAGTACTTC. Translating gives CASSLGLGETQYF.

The rearrangement joins TRBV29-1 to TRBJ1-2; 8 bases are a match to TRBD1. This CDR3 comprises 13 residues. Losses at the gene ends were 5 bases for V and 4 bases for J; bases not matched to a gene: 6. Per the germline V gene, CDR1 is SQVTM and CDR2 is ANQGSEA. The CDR3 DNA follows: TGCAGCGTTTCAACCGACAGGGGCTATGGCTACACCTTC. Amino acids: CSVSTDRGYGYTF. Filled out from reference TRBV29-1 and TRBJ1-2, the complete variable domain reads SAVISQKPSRDICQRGTSLTIQCQVDSQVTMMFWYRQQPGQSLTLIATANQGSEATYESGFVIDKFPISRPNLTFSTLTVSNMSPEDSSIYLCSVSTDRGYGYTFGSGTRLTVV.

This chain joins TRBV28 and TRBJ1-3; 12 bases agree with TRBD1. Germline V gene data show CDR1 as MDHEN and CDR2 as SYDVKM. The CDR3 is 15 residues long. J was trimmed by 2 bases and V by 6 bases; bases with no gene match: 2. This chain's CDR3 is CASRGTGGTGNTIYF. CDR3 sequence (DNA): TGTGCCAGCAGGGGGACAGGGGGCACTGGAAACACCATATATTTT.

The rearrangement uses TRBV6-5 and TRBJ2-1; 7 bases map to TRBD2. Losses at the gene ends were 7 bases for V and 9 bases for J; bases not matched to a gene: 9. Germline V gene lookup returns CDR1 MNHEY and CDR2 SVGAGI. The CDR3 covers 13 residues. This CDR3 is CASMKAGWGEQFF. For the CDR3, the DNA is TGTGCCAGCATGAAAGCGGGATGGGGTGAGCAGTTCTTC.

This chain joins TRBV4-2 and TRBJ2-2, with 13 bases aligning to TRBD2. Per germline, CDR1 LGHNA and CDR2 YNFKEQ. The CDR3 runs to 17 residues. V lost 2 bases and J lost 5; bases outside the gene matches: 5. CDR3 protein: CASSQTSGRARTGELFF. DNA for the CDR3: TGTGCCAGCAGCCAAACTAGCGGGAGGGCCAGAACCGGGGAGCTGTTTTTT.

The chain carries TRBV4-1 and TRBJ1-4, with a tentative D call TRBD1 (6 bases). The V and J ends lost 0 bases and 15 bases respectively, with 26 bases between them. From germline, CDR1 is MGHRA and CDR2 YSYEKL. The CDR3 totals 17 residues. CDR3 coding DNA: TGCGCCAGCAGCCAAGAGGGTGGGTCAGTTGATAATGAGGGGGTGTTTTTT. This sequence encodes CASSQEGGSVDNEGVFF.

This chain uses TRBV6-4 with TRBJ2-2; no clear D gene. Trimming stripped 8 bases from V and 2 bases from J, with 9 bases between. CDR1 is MRHNA, CDR2 SNTAGT, per germline. CDR3 length: 13 amino acids. The CDR3 loop reads CASARGNTGELFF. CDR3 sequence (DNA): TGTGCCAGCGCTAGAGGAAACACCGGGGAGCTGTTTTTT.

This chain uses TRBV6-6 with TRBJ1-5; unclear D gene. The V end was cut by 5 bases, the J end by 2 bases, with 10 bases between. CDR3 size: 14 residues. The V gene's germline CDR1 is MNHNY and CDR2 SVGAGI (reference sequence). CDR3 sequence reads: CASSTPQGNQPQHF. As DNA, the CDR3 is TGTGCCAGCAGTACACCTCAGGGCAATCAGCCCCAGCATTTT.

The V gene is TRBV6-1, the J gene TRBJ1-4; D might be TRBD1 (6 bases). The CDR3 extends over 12 amino acids. Germline V gene lookup returns CDR1 MNHNS and CDR2 SASEGT. The ends were cut back, 8 bases at V and 11 bases at J, with 15 bases in the middle. CDR3 residues: CASDHREGKLFF. The DNA for the CDR3 is TGTGCCAGCGATCACAGGGAGGGGAAACTGTTTTTT.

V gene TRBV5-1 combines with J gene TRBJ2-2; tentatively, D is TRBD1 (6 bases). This CDR3 contains 16 residues. Germline CDR1 and CDR2: SGHRS and YFSETQ. V was clipped by 1 base and J by 1 base, with 11 bases between them. The CDR3: CASSLRQVLNTGELFF. The CDR3 nucleotides read TGCGCCAGCAGCTTGAGACAGGTATTGAACACCGGGGAGCTGTTTTTT.

The V and J genes are TRBV18 and TRBJ2-1; the match to TRBD2 covers 9 bases. This CDR3 contains 16 residues. In germline, CDR1 is KGHSH, CDR2 LQKENI. J was trimmed by 4 bases and V by 3 bases; bases with no gene match: 7. CDR3 amino acids: CASSPSAGGPYNEQFF. CDR3 nucleotide sequence: TGTGCCAGCTCACCGTCGGCGGGAGGGCCTTACAATGAGCAGTTCTTC.

The chain uses TRBV10-2 and TRBJ2-5, with D uncertain. CDR3 length equals 13 residues. From germline, CDR1 is WSHSY and CDR2 SAAADI. Deletions cut 8 bases from V and 5 bases from J, with 15 bases between. CDR3 nucleotides: TGCGCCAGCCTTTTTTCCGGTTCGGAGACCCAGTACTTC. Protein product: CASLFSGSETQYF.

Here the CDR3 DNA reads TGCGCCAGCAGCTTGGGTGCGGGAGGGCCGAACAATGAGCAGTTCTTC. Translation gives CASSLGAGGPNNEQFF. V is TRBV5-1 and J is TRBJ2-1, with 9 nucleotides matching TRBD2. CDR3 size: 16 residues. Unmatched junction bases numbered 6, after V lost 0 bases and J lost 5 bases. Germline V lookup: CDR1 SGHRS, CDR2 YFSETQ.

The chain has TRBV9 and TRBJ2-7, with TRBD1 matching 11 bases. V was clipped by 4 bases and J by 4 bases; unmatched bases: 4. The CDR3 runs 14 residues. Per the germline V gene, CDR1 is SGDLS and CDR2 is YYNGEE. CDR3 amino acids: CASSPGQGAYEQYF. CDR3 DNA sequence: TGTGCCAGCAGCCCAGGACAGGGGGCTTACGAGCAGTACTTC.

CDR3 nucleotide sequence: TGCGCCAGCAGCCGGACAGGGGGGAACAATGAGCAGTTCTTC. Translating it yields CASSRTGGNNEQFF. V usage is TRBV5-1 and J usage is TRBJ2-1; TRBD1 matches at 10 bases. The CDR3 contains 14 residues. Germline V gives CDR1 SGHRS, CDR2 YFSETQ. J was trimmed by 5 bases and V by 4 bases; bases with no gene match: 3.

The chain is built from TRBV29-1 and TRBJ2-1; 9 bases fit TRBD1. Losses at the gene ends were 7 bases for V and 2 bases for J; bases not matched to a gene: 6. The germline V gene has CDR1 SQVTM and CDR2 ANQGSEA. The CDR3 is 14 amino acids. The DNA of the CDR3 is TGCAGCGCCTTGGGACAGGGCACCTACAATGAGCAGTTCTTC. Residues: CSALGQGTYNEQFF.

The chain joins TRBV29-1 to TRBJ2-7; D gene uncertain. Germline values: CDR1 SQVTM, CDR2 ANQGSEA. The CDR3 is 13 residues long. Trimming pared 4 bases from V and 0 bases from J, leaving 10 bases between. CDR3 region: CSVGLASSYEQYF. The DNA for the CDR3 is TGCAGCGTTGGGCTCGCCTCCTCCTACGAGCAGTACTTC.

This rearrangement joins TRBV30 to TRBJ2-5; TRBD2 matches 10 bases. The trim removed 3 bases at V and 11 bases at J, leaving 6 bases unmatched. The CDR3 runs 12 residues. CDR1 GTSNPN and CDR2 SVGIG come from the germline V gene (reference sequence). This CDR3 reads CAWRALAGHQYF. DNA for the CDR3: TGTGCCTGGAGGGCACTAGCGGGACATCAGTACTTC.

The chain uses TRBV4-1 and TRBJ2-7, with no clear D. Trimming pared 1 base from V and 0 bases from J, leaving 7 bases between. Per germline, CDR1 MGHRA and CDR2 YSYEKL. The length of the CDR3 is 14 residues. CDR3 region: CASSQAQISYEQYF. The CDR3 DNA reads TGCGCCAGCAGCCAAGCCCAGATCTCCTACGAGCAGTACTTC.

The chain uses TRBV7-2 and TRBJ2-3; TRBD1 aligns across 11 bases. The CDR3 sequence is 16 residues long. J was trimmed by 4 bases and V by 2 bases; bases with no gene match: 5. Germline-derived CDR1 and CDR2 are SGHTA and FQGNSA. The CDR3 protein is CASSLRTGGPPDTQYF. Here the CDR3 DNA reads TGTGCCAGCAGCTTAAGGACAGGGGGCCCCCCAGATACGCAGTATTTT.

The V and J genes are TRBV9 and TRBJ2-1; 14 bases line up with TRBD2. The CDR3 is 18 residues long. Trimming took 4 bases from V and 4 from J; bases not matched to a gene: 10. Germline V gene lookup returns CDR1 SGDLS and CDR2 YYNGEE. This CDR3 reads CASSRRGLAGVGYNEQFF. In nucleotides, the CDR3 is TGTGCCAGCAGCCGTAGGGGACTAGCGGGAGTGGGATACAATGAGCAGTTCTTC.